This T cell receptor (beta chain) came from a study of T-cell reconstitution after alpha-beta-depleted transplantation in children. Library preparation (for TCRbeta) was performed with unique molecular identifiers. TCRdb re-called the PCR reads with MiXCR, one entry per CDR3 protein. The sample lists 700,000 to 950,000 distinct CDR3 sequences, 15% to 20% seen once, with approximately 4.5% in the top ten. The table lists this clonotype with a few counts. CDR3 size: 16 residues. V was pared by 6 bases and J by 5 bases, with 13 bases of the junction left unmatched. CDR1 SGHVS and CDR2 FQNEAQ come from the germline V gene.

The chain couples TRBV7-8 to TRBJ2-5, with 9 bases matching TRBD2. This material consisted of PBMCs, mostly from graft donor cells, taken 360 days after TCRalphabeta/CD19-depleted stem cell transplant. The receptor's source is a male patient younger than 18 who had a stem cell transplant for acute lymphoblastic leukemia, so the T cells may come from the graft donor. CDR3 nucleotide sequence: TGTGCCAGCAGGGGAGGTAGCGGGAGTTTTATTGAGACCCAGTACTTC. Its translation is CASRGGSGSFIETQYF.